A single sample is the source of the 22 T cell receptor beta chains below, sequenced in a study of long-term antiretroviral therapy in people with HIV (dated by TCRdb to between 2022 and 2023). The immunoSEQ hsTCRB v3.0 assay was used at survey level resolution for TRB variable region sequencing. TCRdb stores this immuneACCESS table with in-frame sequences only. Part of the clones is absent; in the studies checked, under half of the shortfall reflects unresolved V genes, and no reason is known for the rest. The table for this sample lists about 14,000 clones; 65% to 90% of them were counted only once. The leading ten clones occupy 6% to 8% of the sample. Source: unsorted PBMCs, taken 0.4 years after starting antiretroviral therapy. These receptors were taken from a young man with HIV.

The rearrangement links TRBV6-5 to TRBJ2-5, with D tentatively TRBD2 (5 bases). The J call may not be correct, given that the DNA end is closer to TRBJ2-7. CDR1 is MNHEY, CDR2 SVGAGI, per germline. The CDR3 covers 13 residues. The CDR3 loop is CASTPRGTYEQYF. For the CDR3, the DNA is TGTGCCAGCACCCCGAGAGGGACCTACGAGCAGTACTTC.

V and J are TRBV27 and TRBJ2-7, with D possibly matching TRBD2 (6 bases). V gave up 6 bases and J gave up 0 bases, with 9 bases separating them. The CDR3 runs 13 residues. Germline-derived CDR1 and CDR2 are MNHEY and SMNVEV (reference sequence). CDR3 amino acids: CASRGDSSYEQYF. In DNA, the CDR3 is TGTGCCAGCAGAGGGGACTCCTCCTACGAGCAGTACTTC.

This clone was observed a single time. This chain connects TRBV7-9 to TRBJ2-1; 9 nucleotides line up with TRBD2. The CDR3 totals 16 residues. Trimming took 5 bases from V and 5 from J; bases not matched to a gene: 10. Germline V gene data show CDR1 as SEHNR and CDR2 as FQNEAQ (reference sequence). The CDR3 nucleotides read TGTGCCAGCAGCCCGGGGGGACTAGCTATTAACAATGAGCAGTTCTTC. It codes for CASSPGGLAINNEQFF.

This rearrangement joins TRBV28 to TRBJ1-2, with 7 nucleotides matching TRBD1. The CDR3 contains 17 residues. The germline V gene has CDR1 MDHEN and CDR2 SYDVKM. With V trimmed by 4 bases and J by 3 bases, 14 bases remained unmatched. CDR3 nucleotide sequence: TGTGCCAGCAGTTCCCTGGAGACAGGGCTGCCAGACTATGGCTACACCTTC. Its protein product is CASSSLETGLPDYGYTF.

Only a few counts were recorded for this clone. The V gene is TRBV5-1, the J gene TRBJ1-4, with D possibly being TRBD1 (6 bases). Trimming cost V 4 bases and J 2 bases, with 9 bases left between them. CDR1 SGHRS and CDR2 YFSETQ come from the germline V gene. The CDR3 sequence is 14 residues long. The CDR3 DNA follows: TGCGCCAGCAGCGCAGGGGAGACTAATGAAAAACTGTTTTTT. Amino acids: CASSAGETNEKLFF.

The chain links TRBV5-1 to TRBJ1-1; 7 bases align to TRBD1. This CDR3 is 17 amino acids long. The J segment lost 1 base and the V segment lost 4 bases, leaving 13 bases of the junction unmatched. The germline CDR1 and CDR2 sequences are SGHRS and YFSETQ. The CDR3 loop is CASSTLRTGGTNTEAFF. The CDR3 nucleotides are TGCGCCAGCAGCACCCTTCGGACAGGAGGGACGAACACTGAAGCTTTCTTT.

V is TRBV5-6 and J is TRBJ2-7, with D uncertain. The germline CDR1 and CDR2 sequences are SGHDT and YYEEEE. Trimming cost V 2 bases and J 5 bases, with 5 bases left between them. The CDR3 has 11 amino acids. CDR3 protein: CASSFSNEQYF. The DNA for the CDR3 is TGTGCCAGCAGCTTTAGCAACGAGCAGTACTTC.

This clone turned up a few times. The rearrangement links TRBV7-9 to TRBJ2-7; D is uncertain. V was clipped by 5 bases and J by 3 bases, with 8 bases between them. Germline loops: CDR1 SEHNR, CDR2 FQNEAQ (reference sequence). The CDR3 is 12 amino acids. CDR3 sequence reads: CASSREVYEQYF. DNA for the CDR3: TGTGCCAGCAGCAGGGAAGTCTACGAGCAGTACTTC.

The chain employs TRBV15 and TRBJ2-2; 7 bases line up with TRBD1. The J segment lost 4 bases and the V segment lost 6 bases, leaving 8 bases of the junction unmatched. The germline V gene has CDR1 LNHNV and CDR2 YYDKDF (reference sequence). The CDR3 sequence is 15 residues long. CDR3 bases: TGTGCCACCAGTCGTGACAGGGTCTTCACCGGGGAGCTGTTTTTT. Translated, it gives CATSRDRVFTGELFF.

CDR3 DNA: TGTGCCAGCAGCCGGTATAGCAATCAGCCCCAGCATTTT. Residues: CASSRYSNQPQHF. V and J are TRBV11-2 and TRBJ1-5; D unresolved. The CDR3 loop spans 13 amino acids. V was pared by 5 bases and J by 0 bases, with 5 bases between. Germline CDR1 is SGHAT and CDR2 is FQNNGV.

The genes are TRBV7-9 and TRBJ2-7, with TRBD1 identical over 12 bases. Germline V gives CDR1 SEHNR, CDR2 FQNEAQ (reference sequence). With V trimmed by 3 bases and J by 4 bases, 4 bases remained unmatched. CDR3 length equals 15 residues. The CDR3 spells CASSLGTGGTYEQYF. Here the CDR3 DNA reads TGTGCCAGCAGCTTGGGGACAGGGGGCACTTACGAGCAGTACTTC.

The chain employs TRBV9 and TRBJ2-1; tentatively, D is TRBD1 or TRBD2 (6 bases each). Trimming removed 2 bases at V and 6 bases at J, with 15 bases between. The CDR3 loop spans 15 amino acids. Germline CDR1 is SGDLS and CDR2 is YYNGEE. The CDR3 DNA sequence: TGTGCCAGCAGCGTCGGAGGGGGTTCAGGCAATGAGCAGTTCTTC. Its protein is CASSVGGGSGNEQFF.

The rearrangement uses TRBV6-1 and TRBJ1-1; 7 bases agree with TRBD1. The CDR3 is 16 amino acids. The V gene end was trimmed by 4 bases and the J gene end by 2 bases; junction bases not matched to a gene: 10. Germline V gene sequence: CDR1 MNHNS, CDR2 SASEGT. This CDR3 is CASSGFANRGNTEAFF. The CDR3 bases are TGTGCCAGCAGTGGCTTCGCAAACAGGGGAAACACTGAAGCTTTCTTT.

The chain couples TRBV2 to TRBJ2-5, with 13 bases fitting TRBD2. The CDR3 length is 15 residues. After removal of 3 bases from V and 2 bases from J, the junction contained 0 bases not matched to a gene. Per the germline V gene, CDR1 is SNHLY and CDR2 is FYNNEI. The CDR3 loop reads CASSEGLAGQETQYF. CDR3 DNA: TGTGCCAGCAGTGAGGGACTAGCGGGGCAAGAGACCCAGTACTTC.

V is TRBV12-5 and J is TRBJ1-3; no clear D. Trimming shortened V by 6 bases and J by 0 bases, and 12 bases separated the two germline ends. Germline V lookup: CDR1 LGHNT, CDR2 FRNRAP. The CDR3 covers 15 residues. The CDR3 coding sequence is TGTGCTAGTGGGTCTGGGGAAAACTCTGGAAACACCATATATTTT. This sequence encodes CASGSGENSGNTIYF.

V gene TRBV7-2 combines with J gene TRBJ2-1; 10 nucleotides line up with TRBD1. The germline gives CDR1 SGHTA, CDR2 FQGNSA. This CDR3 is built from 13 residues. V trimming: 3 bases; J trimming: 9 bases; junction bases outside the gene matches: 2. CDR3 loop: CASSLTGGIEQFF. The CDR3 nucleotides read TGTGCCAGCAGCTTGACAGGGGGCATTGAGCAGTTCTTC. The full variable domain, with the rest looked up from reference TRBV7-2 and TRBJ2-1, is GAGVSQSPSNKVTEKGKDVELRCDPISGHTALYWYRQSLGQGLEFLIYFQGNSAPDKSGLPSDRFSAERTGGSVSTLTIQRTQQEDSAVYLCASSLTGGIEQFFGPGTRLTVL.

V and J are TRBV5-5 and TRBJ1-3, with 11 bases matching TRBD1. The CDR3 totals 17 residues. Germline V gene lookup returns CDR1 SGHKS and CDR2 YYEKEE (reference sequence). V shed 4 bases, J shed 1 base, and the junction held 7 bases outside the gene matches. The CDR3 here is CASSPPGTGGSGNTIYF. The CDR3, as DNA: TGTGCCAGCAGCCCACCCGGGACAGGGGGTTCTGGAAACACCATATATTTT.

The chain combines TRBV27 with TRBJ2-1, with 10 bases aligning to TRBD1. The junction had 6 bases not matched to a gene; V was cut back by 4 bases and J by 6 bases. CDR1 MNHEY and CDR2 SMNVEV come from the germline V gene (reference sequence). The CDR3 spans 15 residues. The CDR3 loop reads CASSSRGQGFNEQFF. The CDR3 nucleotides are TGTGCCAGCAGTTCCCGGGGACAGGGGTTCAATGAGCAGTTCTTC.

The gene calls are TRBV30 and TRBJ2-5; 7 bases map to TRBD1. Germline CDR1 GTSNPN, CDR2 SVGIG (reference sequence). V trimming: 1 base; J trimming: 5 bases; junction bases outside the gene matches: 4. The CDR3 totals 13 residues. CDR3 region: CAWSGDRVETQYF. The CDR3 DNA is TGTGCCTGGAGTGGTGACAGGGTTGAGACCCAGTACTTC.

The rearrangement uses TRBV2 and TRBJ2-7; no reliable D call. CDR1 and CDR2 from the germline V gene are SNHLY and FYNNEI. The V end lost 2 bases, the J end lost 4 bases, and 3 bases lay between the germline ends. The CDR3 length is 11 residues. The CDR3 nucleotides read TGTGCCAGCAGTGAAAATTACGAGCAGTACTTC. It translates to CASSENYEQYF.

This clone has just a few counts. The chain employs TRBV7-2 and TRBJ2-7, with 7 bases matching TRBD2. V shed 0 bases and J 1 base; nucleotides not matched to a gene: 9. The CDR3 sequence is 17 residues long. Germline V CDR1 and CDR2: SGHTA, FQGNSA. This CDR3 reads CASSLAALADPSYEQYF. The CDR3 region has the DNA TGTGCCAGCAGCTTAGCAGCGCTAGCGGACCCTTCCTACGAGCAGTACTTC.

In DNA form, the CDR3 reads TGTGCCAGCAGTTTAGCCCCCGGGACAGGGGGCTTTCAGCCCCAGCATTTT. Protein: CASSLAPGTGGFQPQHF. The genes are TRBV27 and TRBJ1-5; 12 bases are shared with TRBD1. The CDR3 contains 17 residues. Trimming at V came to 2 bases and at J to 6 bases, leaving 8 bases not matched to a gene. Germline V gene sequence: CDR1 MNHEY, CDR2 SMNVEV (reference sequence).